These 21 T cell receptor beta chains originate from one sample sequenced in a study of blood T cell repertoires in COVID-19. The protocol was immunoSEQ multiplex PCR, while the TCRdb copy is restricted to in-frame clones and leaves out a portion. Found here are about 400,000 clones, 75% to 90% of them singletons; the top ten hold around 4.4%. Sequences were obtained from peripheral blood. These TCRs come from a woman under 40 with acute or convalescent COVID-19.

The genes are TRBV6-4 and TRBJ2-2, with D uncertain. The CDR3 is 13 amino acids. Germline CDR1 and CDR2: MRHNA and SNTAGT. Trimming pared 7 bases from V and 5 bases from J, leaving 11 bases between. In nucleotides, the CDR3 is TGTGCCAGCACTTCTTCGAGAACCGGGGAGCTGTTTTTT. This encodes CASTSSRTGELFF.

This clone was observed a single time. The chain joins TRBV10-2 to TRBJ2-7, with 9 nucleotides matching TRBD1. In germline, CDR1 is WSHSY, CDR2 SAAADI. V shed 4 bases, J shed 4 bases, and the junction held 14 bases outside the gene matches. CDR3 length equals 17 residues. The CDR3 spells CASSVWGQGEEGYEQYF. In DNA form, the CDR3 reads TGCGCCAGCAGTGTTTGGGGACAGGGAGAAGAGGGTTACGAGCAGTACTTC.

This clone was seen only once. V usage is TRBV14 and J usage is TRBJ2-3, with 8 bases matching TRBD2. V dropped 1 base and J dropped 1; count of bases not matched to a gene: 4. This CDR3 comprises 16 residues. The germline gives CDR1 SGHDN, CDR2 FVKESK. The CDR3 DNA reads TGTGCCAGCAGCCAAGTAAAGCGGGGGCGCACAGATACGCAGTATTTT. Translated, it gives CASSQVKRGRTDTQYF. Based on the CDR3 plus reference TRBV14 and TRBJ2-3, the full variable domain is EAGVTQFPSHSVIEKGQTVTLRCDPISGHDNLYWYRRVMGKEIKFLLHFVKESKQDESGMPNNRFLAERTGGTYSTLKVQPAELEDSGVYFCASSQVKRGRTDTQYFGPGTRLTVL.

The chain combines TRBV13 with TRBJ2-3, with D perhaps matching TRBD2 (5 bases). Germline lookup yields CDR1 PRHDT and CDR2 FYEKMQ (reference sequence). Trimming pared 5 bases from V and 2 bases from J, leaving 8 bases between. The CDR3 covers 13 residues. The CDR3, as DNA: TGTGCCAGCAGCAAGCGGACCACAGATACGCAGTATTTT. Amino acids: CASSKRTTDTQYF.

The chain employs TRBV6-2 or TRBV6-3 and TRBJ2-1; TRBD1 agrees at 10 bases. Germline-derived CDR1 and CDR2 are MNHEY and SVGEGT. The CDR3 consists of 16 residues. V shed 4 bases and J 8 bases; nucleotides not matched to a gene: 11. CDR3 sequence reads: CASSSPDRGDVDEQFF. Written as DNA, the CDR3 is TGTGCCAGCAGTTCCCCGGACAGGGGGGATGTCGATGAGCAGTTCTTC.

The CDR3 nucleotides are TGTGCCAGCAGCCGAGGATACACAGATACGCAGTATTTT. Translation: CASSRGYTDTQYF. The chain has TRBV9 and TRBJ2-3; D is unresolved. The CDR3 sequence is 13 residues long. Germline CDR1 and CDR2: SGDLS and YYNGEE. V was cut by 4 bases and J by 2 bases, with 8 bases left in between.

This clone was counted at least ten times. The chain combines TRBV9 with TRBJ2-3; perhaps TRBD2 as D (6 bases). CDR3 length: 16 residues. The germline V and J ends were trimmed by 1 base and 1 base, with 13 bases remaining between them. Per germline, CDR1 SGDLS and CDR2 YYNGEE. CDR3 amino acids: CASSVTGDHGTDTQYF. In DNA, the CDR3 is TGTGCCAGCAGCGTAACGGGGGATCATGGCACAGATACGCAGTATTTT.

The chain joins TRBV18 to TRBJ2-7; a weak D match, TRBD1 (6 bases). Germline V CDR1 and CDR2: KGHSH, LQKENI. V shed 6 bases and J shed 3 bases, with 18 bases lying between them. The CDR3 runs 15 residues. CDR3 nucleotides: TGTGCCAGCTCGACCACCTCGGGACACGACTACGAGCAGTACTTC. This codes for CASSTTSGHDYEQYF.

The V gene is TRBV14, the J gene TRBJ1-3, with TRBD1 matching 8 bases. Losses at the gene ends were 4 bases for V and 0 bases for J; bases not matched to a gene: 5. In germline, CDR1 is SGHDN, CDR2 FVKESK. The CDR3 length is 16 residues. CDR3 sequence (DNA): TGTGCCAGCAGCCCCAGGGGGCATCTCTCTGGAAACACCATATATTTT. Its protein product is CASSPRGHLSGNTIYF.

The chain recombines TRBV7-9 with TRBJ2-5; tentatively, D is TRBD2 (6 bases). CDR3 length: 18 residues. The ends were cut back, 0 bases at V and 1 base at J, with 18 bases in the middle. Per the germline V gene, CDR1 is SEHNR and CDR2 is FQNEAQ (reference sequence). The CDR3 sequence: CASSLAEGWGDRQETQYF. The CDR3 DNA follows: TGTGCCAGCAGCTTAGCCGAAGGTTGGGGGGACCGCCAAGAGACCCAGTACTTC.

The rearrangement joins TRBV5-6 to TRBJ2-7; perhaps TRBD2 as D (5 bases). Trimming took 2 bases from V and 5 from J, leaving 14 bases between them. The CDR3 covers 14 residues. Germline V gene data show CDR1 as SGHDT and CDR2 as YYEEEE. The CDR3 coding sequence is TGTGCCAGCAGCTTACCGCTTACTAGTAACGAGCAGTACTTC. Its translation is CASSLPLTSNEQYF. Drawing the rest from reference TRBV5-6 and TRBJ2-7, the complete variable domain is DAGVTQSPTHLIKTRGQQVTLRCSPKSGHDTVSWYQQALGQGPQFIFQYYEEEERQRGNFPDRFSGHQFPNYSSELNVNALLLGDSALYLCASSLPLTSNEQYFGPGTRLTVT.

This chain links TRBV5-5 with TRBJ1-1; 9 positions match TRBD1. CDR1 and CDR2 from the germline V gene are SGHKS and YYEKEE (reference sequence). Losses at the gene ends were 0 bases for V and 6 bases for J; bases not matched to a gene: 12. This CDR3 is built from 17 residues. The chain's CDR3 is CASSLGTGVSFYAEAFF. The CDR3, as DNA: TGTGCCAGCAGCTTGGGGACAGGGGTATCTTTTTACGCTGAAGCTTTCTTT.

There are a few counts of this clone. The chain is built from TRBV7-2 and TRBJ2-3, with TRBD2 matching over 14 bases. The CDR3 consists of 19 residues. The V gene's germline CDR1 is SGHTA and CDR2 FQGNSA. J was trimmed by 2 bases and V by 5 bases; bases with no gene match: 12. CDR3 amino acids: CASSRTSGGLEKSTDTQYF. In nucleotides, the CDR3 is TGTGCCAGCAGCCGGACTAGCGGGGGGCTCGAAAAATCCACAGATACGCAGTATTTT.

The table lists this clone with a few counts. The J gene is TRBJ2-7, the V gene TRBV7-8; D may be TRBD1 (6 bases). This CDR3 has 14 amino acids. The V gene's germline CDR1 is SGHVS and CDR2 FQNEAQ. Trimming cost V 7 bases and J 3 bases, with 16 bases left between them. Here the CDR3 reads CASTQQGRYYEQYF. CDR3 DNA sequence: TGTGCCAGCACCCAACAGGGAAGGTACTACGAGCAGTACTTC.

This rearrangement joins TRBV18 to TRBJ1-4, with unresolved D. Germline CDR1 and CDR2: KGHSH and LQKENI. V was clipped by 2 bases and J by 0 bases, with 19 bases between them. This CDR3 has 19 amino acids. The CDR3 DNA reads as TGTGCCAGCTCACCAAGCCGGGTGTTAAGACTTGCAACTAATGAAAAACTGTTTTTT. Encoded protein: CASSPSRVLRLATNEKLFF.

The chain recombines TRBV18 with TRBJ2-1, with D unresolved. In germline, CDR1 is KGHSH, CDR2 LQKENI. The CDR3 spans 12 residues. The ends were cut back, 3 bases at V and 6 bases at J, with 6 bases in the middle. CDR3 bases: TGTGCCAGCTCACCCCTACCCAATGAGCAGTTCTTC. Translated: CASSPLPNEQFF.

The V gene is TRBV5-5, the J gene TRBJ1-1; TRBD1 matches 8 bases. V lost 1 base to trimming and J lost 0 bases; unmatched junction nucleotides: 2. The V gene's germline CDR1 is SGHKS and CDR2 YYEKEE (reference sequence). CDR3 length equals 15 residues. CDR3 nucleotide sequence: TGTGCCAGCAGCTTGAGGACAGGGTTGAACACTGAAGCTTTCTTT. Translated: CASSLRTGLNTEAFF.

This chain joins TRBV5-1 and TRBJ1-2; 8 positions agree with TRBD1. Germline V gene sequence: CDR1 SGHRS, CDR2 YFSETQ. This CDR3 spans 12 amino acids. Unmatched junction bases numbered 5, after V lost 5 bases and J lost 8 bases. This CDR3 reads CASSSDRGGYTF. For the CDR3, the DNA is TGCGCCAGCAGTTCCGACAGGGGCGGCTACACCTTC.

The chain couples TRBV9 to TRBJ1-2; D is perhaps TRBD1 (6 bases). The CDR3 length is 15 residues. Germline lookup yields CDR1 SGDLS and CDR2 YYNGEE. V lost 3 bases to trimming and J lost 2 bases, with 14 bases between them. CDR3 region: CASSAGGAINYGYTF. The CDR3 nucleotides are TGTGCCAGCAGCGCCGGGGGGGCGATAAACTATGGCTACACCTTC.

This clone has a handful of counts. J is TRBJ1-2 and V is TRBV4-2; no firm D call. Germline CDR1 LGHNA, CDR2 YNFKEQ. The CDR3 runs to 15 residues. Trimming took 1 base from V and 4 from J, leaving 13 bases between them. CDR3 coding DNA: TGTGCCAGCAGCCAAGTTATGAGTACTTCCTATGGCTACACCTTC. This encodes CASSQVMSTSYGYTF.

The V call is TRBV4-1, the J call TRBJ2-3, with D maybe TRBD2 (6 bases). Germline CDR1 and CDR2: MGHRA and YSYEKL. V lost 1 base to trimming and J lost 3 bases, with 14 bases between them. This CDR3 has 16 amino acids. CDR3 loop: CASSQGAGTGTDTQYF. The CDR3 region has the DNA TGCGCCAGCAGCCAAGGGGCGGGGACGGGGACAGATACGCAGTATTTT.